These T cell receptor beta chains were read from a single sample in a study of T cell changes during pregnancy in multiple sclerosis. Repertoires were generated with immunoSEQ multiplex PCR, while TCRdb's copy carries only in-frame clones and drops some. The sample contains 35,000 to 45,000 clones, 85% to 95% of which appear only once. Sequencing was performed on CD8+ T cells from peripheral blood mononuclear cells, taken in the third trimester of pregnancy. The receptors shown here come from a female donor with multiple sclerosis, enrolled in a pregnancy study. CDR3s include the opening cysteine and the closing phenylalanine or tryptophan. Expanded clones are given a class, and other clones once, few, many or no size at all.

size,J,V,CDR3
NA,TRBJ2-1,TRBV9,CASSVRESDSGGPYNEQFF
NA,TRBJ2-2,TRBV19,CASSIDRGHGELFF
NA,TRBJ1-4,TRBV18,CASSPSTGAEKLFF
NA,TRBJ1-6,TRBV4-1,CASSQAEQVDNSPLHF
NA,TRBJ1-1,TRBV5-5,CASSLVESREAFF
NA,TRBJ1-3,TRBV18,CASSPLSDFGNTIYF
NA,TRBJ2-2,TRBV7-6,CASSFLGQGVTGELFF
NA,TRBJ1-2,TRBV6-4,CASSDTGQGVNGYTF
NA,TRBJ2-7,TRBV19,CASSIGGETYEQYF
once,TRBJ2-2,TRBV4-1,CASSPGNGELFF
NA,TRBJ1-4,TRBV13,CASSRGLDTTNEKLFF
NA,TRBJ2-1,TRBV7-9,CASSNEFWRGDNEQFF
NA,TRBJ2-3,TRBV6-5,CASRSGGAPDTQYF
NA,TRBJ1-5,TRBV15,CATSPSRQGSNQPQHF
NA,TRBJ2-1,TRBV2,CASSESGGAYNEQFF
NA,TRBJ1-1,TRBV5-4,CASSEVQDEAFF
NA,TRBJ2-1,TRBV29-1,CSVAGLHNEQFF
NA,TRBJ2-7,TRBV4-2,CASSQLAGGFSSYEQYF
once,TRBJ1-2,TRBV15,CATSRDLGGMGGYTF
NA,TRBJ1-1,TRBV6-1,CASSDRTENTEAFF
NA,TRBJ2-5,TRBV20-1,CSAGVETQYF
NA,TRBJ1-1,TRBV4-1,CASSQAGFTEAFF
NA,TRBJ2-1,TRBV12-5,CASGLPSGGASGGPNNEQFF
NA,TRBJ1-2,TRBV7-9,CASSLDSPEGLGNYGYTF
NA,TRBJ2-3,TRBV9,CASSPPTGGDSTDTQYF
once,TRBJ2-7,TRBV5-6,CASSSGTPEQYF
NA,TRBJ2-2,TRBV29-1,CSANAGDTGELFF
NA,TRBJ2-3,TRBV9,CASSAQGAGTDTQYF
NA,TRBJ2-3,TRBV9,CASSGEISGGPRTDTQYF
once,TRBJ2-5,TRBV5-1,CASSWGVGGAQETQYF
NA,TRBJ2-7,TRBV27,CASSLQVPFYEQYF
NA,TRBJ2-3,TRBV11-2,CASSLVYSGGAPFTDTQYF
once,TRBJ1-1,TRBV6-1,CASRDGQGAAEAFF
NA,TRBJ2-7,TRBV13,CASSLGEAYEQYF
NA,TRBJ1-1,TRBV15,CATSRVGQNTEAFF
NA,TRBJ1-2,TRBV7-9,CASSSDRGIYGYTF
NA,TRBJ1-1,TRBV9,CASSGGGSTEAFF
NA,TRBJ1-2,TRBV6-5,CASRTGGSYGYTF
NA,TRBJ1-3,TRBV28,CASSLFPGDRASGNTIYF
NA,TRBJ2-5,TRBV19,CASSSGQHQETQYF
NA,TRBJ1-5,TRBV7-8,CASSLLRVPNQPQHF
NA,TRBJ1-5,TRBV4-1,CASSQDGAGGSNQPQHF
NA,TRBJ1-1,TRBV11-1,CASSLDGGTEAFF
NA,TRBJ2-7,TRBV21-1,CASSRRDRDPYEQYF
NA,TRBJ2-7,TRBV12-5,CASANLEGTYEQYF
NA,TRBJ1-2,TRBV6-1,CASSEARLGQGNGYTF
once,TRBJ1-1,TRBV2,CASSEDRGDEAFF
NA,TRBJ1-2,TRBV27,CASSFTPGTSYGYTF
NA,TRBJ2-7,TRBV15,CATSREGQGGYEQYF
NA,TRBJ2-1,TRBV6-6,CASSYSMAGNEQFF